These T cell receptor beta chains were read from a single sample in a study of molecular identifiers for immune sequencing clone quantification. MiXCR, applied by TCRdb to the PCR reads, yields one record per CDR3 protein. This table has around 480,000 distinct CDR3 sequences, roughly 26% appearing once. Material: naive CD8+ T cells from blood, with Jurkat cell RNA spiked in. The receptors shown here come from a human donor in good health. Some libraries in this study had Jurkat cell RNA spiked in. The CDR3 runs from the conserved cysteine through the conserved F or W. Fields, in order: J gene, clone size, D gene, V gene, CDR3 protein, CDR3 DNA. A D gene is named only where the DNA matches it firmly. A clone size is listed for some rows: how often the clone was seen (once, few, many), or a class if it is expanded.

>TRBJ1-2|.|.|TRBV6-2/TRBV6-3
CASSYNGANYGYTF
TGTGCCAGCAGTTACAATGGAGCTAACTATGGCTACACCTTC
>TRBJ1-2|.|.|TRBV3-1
CASSQDRVQPNDGYTF
TGTGCCAGCAGCCAAGATAGAGTACAGCCTAACGATGGCTACACCTTC
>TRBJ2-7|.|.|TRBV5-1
CASSPALTKTYEQYF
TGCGCCAGCAGCCCGGCGTTGACAAAAACCTACGAGCAGTACTTC
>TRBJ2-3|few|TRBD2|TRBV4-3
CASSQETTMAGAADTQYF
TGCGCCAGCAGCCAAGAGACGACGATGGCGGGAGCCGCAGATACGCAGTATTTT
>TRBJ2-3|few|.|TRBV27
CASSQGSRLGPGTQYF
TGTGCCAGCAGCCAAGGGAGTCGACTGGGCCCTGGTACGCAGTATTTT
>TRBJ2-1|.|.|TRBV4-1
CASSARGSYEQFF
TGCGCCAGCAGCGCCAGGGGATCATACGAGCAGTTCTTC
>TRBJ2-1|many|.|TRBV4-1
CASSQEQGYEQFF
TGCGCCAGCAGCCAAGAACAAGGCTATGAGCAGTTCTTC
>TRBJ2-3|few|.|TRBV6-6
CASSYFFGGATDTQYF
TGTGCCAGCAGTTACTTTTTTGGGGGGGCCACAGATACGCAGTATTTT
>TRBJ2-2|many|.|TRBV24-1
CATSVGYTGELFF
TGTGCCACCAGTGTGGGCTACACCGGGGAGCTGTTTTTT
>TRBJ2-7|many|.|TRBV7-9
CASSPVLTPSYEQYF
TGTGCCAGCAGTCCTGTATTGACACCGTCCTACGAGCAGTACTTC
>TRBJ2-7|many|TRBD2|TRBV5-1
CASSLVSGGGYEQYF
TGCGCCAGCAGCTTGGTGAGCGGGGGAGGCTACGAGCAGTACTTC
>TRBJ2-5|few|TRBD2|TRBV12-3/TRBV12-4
CASSTQAGGEETQYF
TGTGCCAGCAGTACTCAGGCGGGAGGGGAGGAGACCCAGTACTTC
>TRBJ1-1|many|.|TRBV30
CAWSSPSEAITEAFF
TGTGCCTGGAGTTCTCCCTCTGAGGCTATTACTGAAGCTTTCTTT
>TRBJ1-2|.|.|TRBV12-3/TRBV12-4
CASSPPPGFGYTF
TGTGCCAGCAGTCCCCCCCCCGGGTTCGGCTACACCTTC
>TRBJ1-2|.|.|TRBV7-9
CASSAAGAHYSYTF
TGTGCCAGCAGCGCGGCAGGGGCCCATTATAGCTACACCTTC
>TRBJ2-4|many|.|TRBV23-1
CASSQSSPGQIAKNIQYF
TGCGCCAGCAGTCAATCCAGTCCGGGACAAATAGCCAAAAACATTCAGTACTTC
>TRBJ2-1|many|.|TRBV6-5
CASSTNVGETYNEQFF
TGTGCCAGCAGCACTAACGTGGGGGAGACCTACAATGAGCAGTTCTTC
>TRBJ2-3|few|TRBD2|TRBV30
CAGTSGGAITDTQYF
TGTGCCGGAACTAGCGGGGGGGCAATCACAGATACGCAGTATTTT
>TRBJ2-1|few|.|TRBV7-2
CASSLSSGSGALF
TGTGCCAGCAGCTTATCGTCGGGGTCTGGAGCCCTCTTC
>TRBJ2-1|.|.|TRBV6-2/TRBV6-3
CASSYEDSRVNAQFF
TGTGCCAGCAGTTACGAGGACTCCCGAGTGAATGCGCAGTTCTTC
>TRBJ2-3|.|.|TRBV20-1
CSARGTASSSTDTQYF
TGCAGTGCTAGAGGGACAGCCTCATCTAGCACAGATACGCAGTATTTT
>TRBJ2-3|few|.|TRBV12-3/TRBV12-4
CASTFSGPTDTQYF
TGTGCCAGCACGTTTTCGGGGCCCACAGATACGCAGTATTTT
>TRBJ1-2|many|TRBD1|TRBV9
CASSVETPTGGSYGYTF
TGTGCCAGCAGCGTCGAGACCCCGACAGGGGGTAGTTATGGCTACACCTTC
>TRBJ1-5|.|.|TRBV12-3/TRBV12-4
CASSLDTGRNQPQHF
TGTGCCAGCAGTTTGGATACAGGGCGAAATCAGCCCCAGCATTTT
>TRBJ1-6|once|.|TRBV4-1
CARSQDPAGIHSPLHF
TGCGCCCGCAGCCAAGATCCCGCAGGCATACATTCACCCCTCCACTTT